The rows below give T cell receptor beta chains drawn from one sample of a study of T-cell memory formation after mild COVID-19. TCRdb used MiXCR to reprocess the 5' RACE reads, holding one entry per CDR3 protein. The table has a few hundred thousand distinct CDR3 sequences, about a sixth seen once; the top ten hold approximately 25%. Source material: PBMCs or a T cell subset sorted from them (not recorded which). The receptors come from a young man who had mild COVID-19 (a few samples of this study predate the infection). Cell type and time point are not known. Both conserved end residues are part of each CDR3. Each record gives: V gene, J gene, clone size, D gene, CDR3 protein, CDR3 DNA. A D gene is named only where the DNA matches it firmly. The size entry is marked missing in some rows and otherwise reads once, few, many or a size class.

v_gene: TRBV29-1
j_gene: TRBJ2-1
abundance: .
d_gene: .
CDR3aa: CSVEEGGLQFF
CDR3nt: TGCAGCGTTGAAGAAGGAGGGTTACAGTTCTTC

v_gene: TRBV18
j_gene: TRBJ2-7
abundance: .
d_gene: .
CDR3aa: CASSPEGFGEQYF
CDR3nt: TGTGCCAGCTCACCAGAGGGGTTCGGTGAGCAGTACTTC

v_gene: TRBV9
j_gene: TRBJ2-5
abundance: .
d_gene: TRBD1
CDR3aa: CASSETGGIQETQYF
CDR3nt: TGTGCCAGCAGCGAGACAGGGGGAATCCAAGAGACCCAGTACTTC

v_gene: TRBV6-2/TRBV6-3
j_gene: TRBJ2-2
abundance: many
d_gene: .
CDR3aa: CASSYSAVELFF
CDR3nt: TGTGCCAGCAGTTACTCTGCCGTAGAGCTGTTTTTT

v_gene: TRBV6-1
j_gene: TRBJ1-1
abundance: .
d_gene: TRBD1
CDR3aa: CASSLLGQGEAFF
CDR3nt: TGTGCCAGCAGCCTCCTCGGACAGGGTGAAGCTTTCTTT

v_gene: TRBV7-2
j_gene: TRBJ2-6
abundance: .
d_gene: TRBD1
CDR3aa: CASSSRGQDGANVLTF
CDR3nt: TGTGCCAGCAGCTCCAGGGGGCAGGATGGGGCCAACGTCCTGACTTTC

v_gene: TRBV25-1
j_gene: TRBJ2-5
abundance: few
d_gene: .
CDR3aa: CASSGLGGSWETQYF
CDR3nt: TGTGCCAGCAGTGGGTTAGGTGGCTCTTGGGAGACCCAGTACTTC

v_gene: TRBV5-5
j_gene: TRBJ1-4
abundance: .
d_gene: TRBD1
CDR3aa: CASSLQGAHEKLFF
CDR3nt: TGTGCCAGCAGCTTACAGGGGGCGCATGAAAAACTGTTTTTT

v_gene: TRBV5-1
j_gene: TRBJ2-3
abundance: few
d_gene: .
CDR3aa: CASSAGVIEDTQYF
CDR3nt: TGCGCCAGCAGCGCAGGGGTTATCGAAGATACGCAGTATTTT

v_gene: TRBV25-1
j_gene: TRBJ2-2
abundance: few
d_gene: .
CDR3aa: CASSEGSAGELFF
CDR3nt: TGTGCCAGCAGTGAAGGTAGCGCCGGGGAGCTGTTTTTT

v_gene: TRBV5-1
j_gene: TRBJ1-1
abundance: few
d_gene: .
CDR3aa: CASSSGAGETEAFF
CDR3nt: TGCGCCAGCAGCTCGGGGGCGGGGGAAACTGAAGCTTTCTTT

v_gene: TRBV7-2
j_gene: TRBJ1-5
abundance: .
d_gene: TRBD1
CDR3aa: CASSPDRGGQPQHF
CDR3nt: TGTGCCAGCAGCCCGGACAGGGGAGGTCAGCCCCAGCATTTT

v_gene: TRBV7-3
j_gene: TRBJ2-3
abundance: .
d_gene: .
CDR3aa: CDSSLSRDTQYF
CDR3nt: TGTGACAGCAGCCTCAGTAGGGATACGCAGTATTTT

v_gene: TRBV10-3
j_gene: TRBJ2-3
abundance: few
d_gene: TRBD2
CDR3aa: CAIRASRGATDTQYF
CDR3nt: TGTGCCATCAGGGCATCGCGGGGGGCCACAGATACGCAGTATTTT

v_gene: TRBV4-3
j_gene: TRBJ2-1
abundance: few
d_gene: TRBD2
CDR3aa: CASSQDVGGFDEQFF
CDR3nt: TGCGCCAGCAGCCAAGACGTGGGGGGGTTCGATGAGCAGTTCTTC

v_gene: TRBV2
j_gene: TRBJ2-5
abundance: few
d_gene: .
CDR3aa: CASGGRLQETQYF
CDR3nt: TGTGCCAGCGGAGGACGGCTCCAAGAGACCCAGTACTTC

v_gene: TRBV28
j_gene: TRBJ1-1
abundance: many
d_gene: .
CDR3aa: CASSFREGAFF
CDR3nt: TGTGCCAGCAGTTTCCGGGAGGGGGCTTTCTTT

v_gene: TRBV7-2
j_gene: TRBJ2-7
abundance: few
d_gene: .
CDR3aa: CASSLGANYEQYF
CDR3nt: TGTGCCAGCAGCTTAGGGGCCAACTACGAGCAGTACTTC

v_gene: TRBV5-1
j_gene: TRBJ2-1
abundance: .
d_gene: .
CDR3aa: CASSTGNREGQFF
CDR3nt: TGCGCCAGCAGCACGGGTAACAGGGAAGGTCAGTTCTTC

v_gene: TRBV5-6
j_gene: TRBJ1-4
abundance: few
d_gene: TRBD1
CDR3aa: CASSSTGTGRIATNEKLFF
CDR3nt: TGTGCCAGCAGCTCAACAGGGACAGGCCGGATCGCAACTAATGAAAAACTGTTTTTT

v_gene: TRBV29-1
j_gene: TRBJ2-2
abundance: once
d_gene: .
CDR3aa: CSVANTGELFF
CDR3nt: TGCAGCGTTGCCAACACCGGGGAGCTGTTTTTT

v_gene: TRBV5-1
j_gene: TRBJ2-1
abundance: many
d_gene: .
CDR3aa: CASSLNRVSYNEQFF
CDR3nt: TGCGCCAGCAGCTTGAACAGGGTGTCCTACAATGAGCAGTTCTTC

v_gene: TRBV11-2
j_gene: TRBJ2-7
abundance: .
d_gene: TRBD1
CDR3aa: CASSSPLGQPYEQYF
CDR3nt: TGTGCCAGCAGCTCGCCCCTGGGACAGCCCTACGAGCAGTACTTC

v_gene: TRBV7-9
j_gene: TRBJ1-1
abundance: .
d_gene: .
CDR3aa: CASSNPGQGSTEAFF
CDR3nt: TGTGCCAGCAGCAACCCGGGGCAGGGATCCACTGAAGCTTTCTTT

v_gene: TRBV20-1
j_gene: TRBJ2-1
abundance: .
d_gene: .
CDR3aa: CSASLNGGVLYNEQFF
CDR3nt: TGCAGTGCTAGCCTGAATGGGGGCGTACTATACAATGAGCAGTTCTTC

v_gene: TRBV7-8
j_gene: TRBJ2-2
abundance: .
d_gene: .
CDR3aa: CASIARGGAAAGELFF
CDR3nt: TGTGCCAGCATCGCAAGAGGTGGGGCAGCTGCCGGGGAGCTGTTTTTT

v_gene: TRBV5-1
j_gene: TRBJ2-1
abundance: many
d_gene: .
CDR3aa: CASIDNTYNEQFF
CDR3nt: TGCGCCAGCATTGACAACACCTACAATGAGCAGTTCTTC